A single sample gave rise to the 17 T cell receptor beta chains below, sequenced in a study of OX40 agonist ivuxolimab in advanced cancers. Some clones are missing from TCRdb's copy, which holds only in-frame ones; the method was immunoSEQ multiplex PCR. The sample has 60,000 to 100,000 clones; 80% to 90% are singletons. The sample was CD4+ or CD8+ T cells sorted from blood, taken in a trial of the OX40 agonist ivuxolimab. The origin of the receptors is an adult with an advanced solid tumor such as melanoma, head and neck, liver or kidney cancer.

This chain links TRBV11-3 with TRBJ2-5; D call uncertain. V gave up 1 base and J gave up 1 base, with 7 bases separating them. Germline V lookup: CDR1 SGHNT, CDR2 YENEEA. CDR3 length equals 14 residues. The CDR3 DNA reads TGTGCCAGCAGCTTAGGCACGGCCCAAGAGACCCAGTACTTC. Encoded protein: CASSLGTAQETQYF. The full variable domain, with the rest looked up from reference TRBV11-3 and TRBJ2-5, is EAGVVQSPRYKIIEKKQPVAFWCNPISGHNTLYWYLQNLGQGPELLIRYENEEAVDDSQLPKDRFSAERLKGVDSTLKIQPAELGDSAVYLCASSLGTAQETQYFGPGTRLLVL.

The rearrangement joins TRBV28 to TRBJ1-1; D ambiguous. CDR3 length: 15 residues. V was pared by 6 bases and J by 4 bases, with 18 bases between. The germline V gene encodes CDR1 MDHEN and CDR2 SYDVKM. CDR3 sequence reads: CASRLIPGWATEAFF. In nucleotides, the CDR3 is TGTGCCAGCAGGCTGATACCGGGCTGGGCCACTGAAGCTTTCTTT.

This clone came up a few times. The rearrangement uses TRBV7-6 and TRBJ2-3, with 9 bases identical to TRBD1. This CDR3 comprises 16 residues. The germline V gene has CDR1 SGHVS and CDR2 FNYEAQ. The junction had 13 bases not matched to a gene; V was cut back by 5 bases and J by 7 bases. The CDR3 spells CASSRTGQGVGNTQYF. CDR3 coding DNA: TGTGCCAGCAGCAGGACGGGACAGGGAGTAGGGAATACGCAGTATTTT.

V usage is TRBV11-2 and J usage is TRBJ1-1; TRBD1 matches 12 bases. The CDR3 runs 15 residues. With 5 bases clipped from V and 5 bases from J, the junction kept 6 bases outside the gene matches. Germline assignment: CDR1 SGHAT and CDR2 FQNNGV. The DNA for the CDR3 is TGTGCCAGCAGCGACCGGGACAGGGGGCGTACTGAAGCTTTCTTT. Amino acids: CASSDRDRGRTEAFF.

J is TRBJ1-2 and V is TRBV21-1. TRBV21-1 is a documented pseudogene. The CDR3 is 14 amino acids. As DNA, the CDR3 is TGTGCCAGCAGCAATGGATGGTATTTCTCTGGCTACACCTTC. Translated, it gives CASSNGWYFSGYTF.

V usage is TRBV4-1 and J usage is TRBJ1-5; D gene unclear. CDR1 is MGHRA, CDR2 YSYEKL, per germline. The CDR3 sequence is 13 residues long. V shed 0 bases and J shed 5 bases, with 5 bases lying between them. The CDR3 sequence: CASSQDSDQPQHF. Written as DNA, the CDR3 is TGCGCCAGCAGCCAAGATTCCGATCAGCCCCAGCATTTT.

The chain combines TRBV7-2 with TRBJ1-2; possible D gene TRBD1, 5 bases. Germline lookup yields CDR1 SGHTA and CDR2 FQGNSA. The CDR3 is 14 amino acids. Deletions cut 1 base from V and 4 bases from J, with 10 bases between. The CDR3 region is CASSLGGVRYGYTF. For the CDR3, the DNA is TGTGCCAGCAGCTTAGGAGGGGTTCGCTATGGCTACACCTTC. Complete variable domain (other parts from reference TRBV7-2 and TRBJ1-2): GAGVSQSPSNKVTEKGKDVELRCDPISGHTALYWYRQSLGQGLEFLIYFQGNSAPDKSGLPSDRFSAERTGGSVSTLTIQRTQQEDSAVYLCASSLGGVRYGYTFGSGTRLTVV.

This rearrangement joins TRBV5-1 to TRBJ2-6; a weak D match, TRBD1 (6 bases). This CDR3 has 14 amino acids. Trimming took 6 bases from V and 6 from J, leaving 13 bases between them. The germline gives CDR1 SGHRS, CDR2 YFSETQ. The DNA of the CDR3 is TGCGCCAGCACAACAGGGTTTTTGGCCAACGTCCTGACTTTC. Amino acids: CASTTGFLANVLTF.

The genes are TRBV5-1 and TRBJ1-3; D remains ambiguous. Trimming pared 1 base from V and 0 bases from J, leaving 8 bases between. The germline V gene encodes CDR1 SGHRS and CDR2 YFSETQ. The CDR3 runs to 15 residues. The CDR3 DNA sequence: TGCGCCAGCAGCTTGATGACAAGCTCTGGAAACACCATATATTTT. This gives the protein CASSLMTSSGNTIYF.

The chain links TRBV5-1 to TRBJ2-5; D is tentatively TRBD1 or TRBD2 (6 bases each). Trimming took 2 bases from V and 3 from J, leaving 11 bases between them. Germline values: CDR1 SGHRS, CDR2 YFSETQ. The CDR3 covers 14 residues. CDR3 in amino acids: CASSLQGGEETQYF. CDR3 DNA: TGCGCCAGCAGCTTACAGGGCGGGGAAGAGACCCAGTACTTC. The whole variable domain, filled in from reference TRBV5-1 and TRBJ2-5, reads KAGVTQTPRYLIKTRGQQVTLSCSPISGHRSVSWYQQTPGQGLQFLFEYFSETQRNKGNFPGRFSGRQFSNSRSEMNVSTLELGDSALYLCASSLQGGEETQYFGPGTRLLVL.

The chain is built from TRBV6-5 and TRBJ2-7, with D perhaps TRBD1 (5 bases). Germline values: CDR1 MNHEY, CDR2 SVGAGI. The CDR3 contains 13 residues. The germline V and J ends were trimmed by 4 bases and 3 bases, with 10 bases remaining between them. CDR3 DNA: TGTGCCAGCAGTTCCGGGCAGGGCTACGAGCAGTACTTC. Translating it yields CASSSGQGYEQYF.

The chain couples TRBV11-2 to TRBJ2-5; either TRBD1 or TRBD2 may fit D (6 bases each). Trimming pared 4 bases from V and 3 bases from J, leaving 15 bases between. The germline V gene encodes CDR1 SGHAT and CDR2 FQNNGV. This CDR3 has 15 residues. The CDR3 nucleotides are TGTGCCAGCAGCTCCCTACGGGGGCGCGAAGAGACCCAGTACTTC. Its translation: CASSSLRGREETQYF.

The J gene is TRBJ2-6, the V gene TRBV19, with D tentatively TRBD2 (6 bases). CDR3 length: 15 residues. V shed 5 bases and J shed 2 bases, with 10 bases lying between them. The germline V gene has CDR1 LNHDA and CDR2 SQIVND (reference sequence). DNA of the CDR3: TGTGCCAGTAGTTCCGGGGGAGCTGGGGCCAACGTCCTGACTTTC. Amino acids: CASSSGGAGANVLTF.

V and J are TRBV2 and TRBJ1-5; D is ambiguous. This CDR3 has 13 amino acids. Trimming left V 4 bases short and J 8 bases short, with 12 bases between. Germline assignment: CDR1 SNHLY and CDR2 FYNNEI. The DNA of the CDR3 is TGTGCCAGCAGTGTCGGTCCGGATGAGCCCCAGCATTTT. As protein: CASSVGPDEPQHF.

V usage is TRBV19 and J usage is TRBJ2-7, with a tentative D call TRBD1 (5 bases). The germline CDR1 and CDR2 sequences are LNHDA and SQIVND (reference sequence). The CDR3 has 13 amino acids. Trimming shortened V by 3 bases and J by 3 bases, and 9 bases separated the two germline ends. This CDR3 reads CASSMAQDYEQYF. CDR3 nucleotide sequence: TGTGCCAGTAGTATGGCACAGGACTACGAGCAGTACTTC.

V and J are TRBV7-2 and TRBJ2-1; D gene uncertain. V was shortened by 5 bases and J by 6 bases, with 17 bases between the two germline ends. Germline assignment: CDR1 SGHTA and CDR2 FQGNSA. The CDR3 has 15 residues. In DNA, the CDR3 is TGTGCCAGCAGCGTAGACCCGCGGAACTCCAATGAGCAGTTCTTC. Translating it yields CASSVDPRNSNEQFF.

Here the CDR3 reads CASSLGKETQYF. The DNA of the CDR3 is TGCGCCAGCAGCTTGGGGAAAGAGACCCAGTACTTC. This chain uses TRBV5-1 with TRBJ2-5; no definite D call. The germline V and J ends were trimmed by 0 bases and 3 bases, with 3 bases remaining between them. This CDR3 comprises 12 residues. Germline-derived CDR1 and CDR2 are SGHRS and YFSETQ.